One sample yielded the 11 T cell receptor beta chains listed below, sequenced in a study of blood T cell repertoires in COVID-19. The repertoire was sequenced with immunoSEQ multiplex PCR; TCRdb's copy has only in-frame clones and lacks some. The sample holds about 87,000 clones; around 90% are singletons and the top ten take less than 6.5%. Sequenced sample: peripheral blood. The receptor source for this set is a middle-aged man with acute or convalescent COVID-19.

The chain couples TRBV30 to TRBJ1-2; TRBD1 is a possible D gene (6 bases). Germline assignment: CDR1 GTSNPN and CDR2 SVGIG (reference sequence). The CDR3 loop spans 16 amino acids. The V end was cut by 4 bases, the J end by 8 bases, with 26 bases between. The CDR3 DNA follows: TGTGCCTGGAAACAGGGTAATTTCGGAATGTATGGAGGCTACACCTTC. Translation: CAWKQGNFGMYGGYTF.

This chain joins TRBV9 and TRBJ1-6, with TRBD1 matching 8 bases. CDR3 length: 15 amino acids. Trimming removed 3 bases from V and 7 bases from J; junction bases left unmatched: 6. CDR1 is SGDLS, CDR2 YYNGEE, per germline. CDR3 sequence reads: CASSARQGKNSPLHF. CDR3 in DNA: TGTGCCAGCAGCGCGAGACAGGGGAAGAATTCACCCCTCCACTTT.

The rearrangement joins TRBV7-9 to TRBJ2-3; 11 bases map to TRBD2. With V trimmed by 5 bases and J by 2 bases, 6 bases remained unmatched. This CDR3 region has 16 residues. Per germline, CDR1 SEHNR and CDR2 FQNEAQ (reference sequence). CDR3 in amino acids: CASSQDSGGATDTQYF. The CDR3 DNA is TGTGCCAGCAGCCAAGATAGCGGGGGGGCCACAGATACGCAGTATTTT.

This chain connects TRBV6-5 to TRBJ2-7, with a tentative D call TRBD2 (5 bases). This CDR3 is 14 amino acids long. From germline, CDR1 is MNHEY and CDR2 SVGAGI. V was pared by 4 bases and J by 0 bases, with 10 bases between. The CDR3 region is CASSSSRGSYEQYF. CDR3 coding DNA: TGTGCCAGCAGTTCCTCCCGGGGCTCCTACGAGCAGTACTTC.

The chain uses TRBV11-2 and TRBJ2-2; 10 bases align to TRBD1. The CDR3 length is 16 residues. With 4 bases clipped from V and 5 bases from J, the junction kept 7 bases outside the gene matches. Per the germline V gene, CDR1 is SGHAT and CDR2 is FQNNGV. In DNA form, the CDR3 reads TGTGCCAGCAGCTCGCCGGGACAGGGGTGGACCGGGGAGCTGTTTTTT. Translation: CASSSPGQGWTGELFF.

The V call is TRBV4-3, the J call TRBJ2-5; TRBD1 might be the D (5 bases). CDR1 is LGHNA and CDR2 is YSLEER in the germline V gene. The CDR3 spans 15 residues. The V gene lost 3 bases and the J gene lost 5 bases, with 16 bases spanning the gap. The CDR3 DNA sequence: TGCGCCAGCAGCCAGTTGCCAGGGCTTAGGGAGACCCAGTACTTC. This codes for CASSQLPGLRETQYF.

The sample holds a few counts of this clone. The chain couples TRBV11-3 to TRBJ1-6; 9 positions match TRBD1. CDR1 is SGHNT and CDR2 is YENEEA in the germline V gene. With V trimmed by 4 bases and J by 6 bases, 4 bases remained unmatched. The CDR3 has 15 amino acids. The CDR3 region is CASSSGTGSNSPLHF. The CDR3 nucleotides are TGTGCCAGCAGCTCCGGGACAGGGTCTAATTCACCCCTCCACTTT. Full variable domain (outside the CDR3, taken from reference TRBV11-3 and TRBJ1-6): EAGVVQSPRYKIIEKKQPVAFWCNPISGHNTLYWYLQNLGQGPELLIRYENEEAVDDSQLPKDRFSAERLKGVDSTLKIQPAELGDSAVYLCASSSGTGSNSPLHFGNGTRLTVT.

This clone was found once. The gene calls are TRBV7-9 and TRBJ1-1; TRBD1 matches at 7 bases. The germline CDR1 and CDR2 sequences are SEHNR and FQNEAQ (reference sequence). J gave up 5 bases and V 5 bases, and 11 bases lay outside the gene matches. CDR3 length: 15 residues. As DNA, the CDR3 is TGTGCCAGCAGCCCCACGACAGGGAGGAGGACTGAAGCTTTCTTT. It specifies CASSPTTGRRTEAFF.

V is TRBV6-6 and J is TRBJ1-3; possible D gene TRBD1, 6 bases. Germline CDR1 is MNHNY and CDR2 is SVGAGI (reference sequence). Trimming removed 6 bases at V and 0 bases at J, with 18 bases between. This CDR3 is 17 amino acids long. The CDR3 DNA sequence: TGTGCCAGCAGCCGATCGACAGGCACCAGCTCTGGAAACACCATATATTTT. Translating it yields CASSRSTGTSSGNTIYF.

The rearrangement links TRBV25-1 to TRBJ1-1; the D is unclear. Trimming left V 5 bases short and J 8 bases short, with 12 bases between. This CDR3 is 12 amino acids long. Germline V gene data show CDR1 as MGHDK and CDR2 as SYGVNS. CDR3 loop: CASSPRPGEAFF. Here the CDR3 DNA reads TGTGCCAGCAGTCCAAGGCCCGGGGAAGCTTTCTTT. Full variable domain (outside the CDR3, taken from reference TRBV25-1 and TRBJ1-1): EADIYQTPRYLVIGTGKKITLECSQTMGHDKMYWYQQDPGMELHLIHYSYGVNSTEKGDLSSESTVSRIRTEHFPLTLESARPSHTSQYLCASSPRPGEAFFGQGTRLTVV.

This chain links TRBV5-1 with TRBJ2-1, with 7 bases fitting TRBD1. Germline V CDR1 and CDR2: SGHRS, YFSETQ. J lost 3 bases, V lost 1 base, and 10 bases had no gene match. The CDR3 sequence is 17 residues long. The DNA of the CDR3 is TGCGCCAGCAGCTTGACCCTACAGGGGATCATCTACAATGAGCAGTTCTTC. It specifies CASSLTLQGIIYNEQFF.